This TCR beta chain comes out of a study of blood T cell repertoires in COVID-19 (TCRdb year 2020). Broadly, across the study: Samples covering the acute and convalescent phases of COVID-19 were provided by collaborators in the United States, Italy and Spain. The material from the prospective study consisted of cDNA or gDNA derived from T cells, B-cell-depleted T cells, or PBMCs. Deeply sampled blood TCRbeta repertoires from subjects exposed to, actively infected with, or recovered from COVID-19 were included in the dataset. A freely available public database, intended as a resource for researchers studying the immune response to SARS-CoV-2, is where the repertoires were released. The samples were drawn from the first 160 participants of the ongoing ImmuneRACE study and from some 1,300 subjects provided by 6 global collaborators. Nearly every sample came with metadata listing a de-identified subject ID, COVID-19 status, age in years and sex. Where available, HLA class I and class II types were obtained from metadata supplied by the sample provider rather than from assay-based typing.

Relative to germline, V is missing 6 bases and J is missing 5 bases, with 6 bases of the junction outside any gene match. For CDR1 and CDR2, the germline V gene lists MDHEN and SYDVKM. Its CDR3 holds 13 amino acids, cysteine through phenylalanine. The DNA shown is the 39-base CDR3, in frame from base 1. On the study overall, not on this receptor specifically: Clinical and demographic metadata were provided uncurated, with the amount varying by source and participant.

Notes on this clone: Its antigen is unknown. Base qualities are missing; no much larger clone stands one base away.

The collaborating institutions used their own protocols to collect whole blood in K2EDTA tubes. Collaborator samples were shipped for TCRbeta analysis as frozen whole blood, isolated PBMCs, or DNA extracted from either sample type. The immunoSEQ Assay, a bias-controlled multiplex PCR, was used to amplify TCRbeta CDR3 regions from genomic DNA. The paper's processing steps were these. Within the assay, amplification of reference gene primers was used to estimate how many nucleated cells each sample contained. To quantify the absolute abundance of each unique TCRbeta CDR3 rearrangement, sequence reads were collapsed and filtered. Productive Simpson clonality was computed per sample as the square root of Simpson's diversity index over productive rearrangements. TCRdb retrieved this table from immuneACCESS and kept in-frame rearrangements only. Not all clones are present; in checked studies, unresolved V genes account for under half, and no reason is known for the remainder. The V and J calls and the clone size are those of that table, but D and trimming were determined from the DNA. In this sample the table shows about 190,000 clones, 78% of which occur a single time. The ten largest make up around 2.8% of the sample.

This chain joins TRBV28 to TRBJ1-1, and TRBD1 matches 7 of the central bases. The receptor was derived from a woman at least 80 years old with active or convalescent COVID-19. Specimen: peripheral blood. The sequenced DNA: TGTGCCAGCAGAGAGCAGGGGGATACTGAAGCTTTCTTT. Translated, it gives CASREQGDTEAFF.